The clone carrying this T cell receptor (beta chain) was recorded once. The antigen is unknown. A much bigger clone sits one base away, suggesting this may be a read error. Quantitative molecular-barcoded 5'-RACE generated the TCR beta libraries. TCRdb redid the calling of the 5' RACE reads with MiXCR, one entry per CDR3 protein. The sample has around 330,000 distinct CDR3 sequences; more than 9% are singletons. The sample comes from a study of CD8 T cells in ankylosing spondylitis. The study's findings and limits: Seemingly characteristic of ankylosing spondylitis blood was a TCR beta motif consisting of fewer than 10 highly homologous variants. Reportedly, matched ankylosing spondylitis synovial fluid was significantly enriched for disease-linked clones.

The sequenced sample was blood, either unsorted or a sorted T cell fraction (not recorded which). The origin of this receptor is a female donor with ankylosing spondylitis or in good health (not recorded which).

CDR3: CASRYSGGSYGQYF. The CDR3 region has the DNA TGCGCCAGCCGCTATAGCGGGGGTTCCTACGGGCAGTACTTC. V usage is TRBV5-1 and J usage is TRBJ2-7, with TRBD2 identical over 9 bases. CDR3 length: 14 amino acids. Per the germline V gene, CDR1 is SGHRS and CDR2 is YFSETQ.